The source of this T cell receptor (beta chain) is a study of OX40 agonist ivuxolimab in advanced cancers. Looked up from germline, CDR1 is MNHNY and CDR2 is SVGAGI (reference sequence). The V end was cut by 2 bases, the J end by 0 bases, with 10 bases between. The CDR3 has 16 amino acids. Produced via immunoSEQ multiplex PCR; TCRdb's table is partial and in-frame only. This table has tens of thousands of clones, about 90% appearing once. As concerns this clone: Its antigen remains unknown.

Notes on the study in general: Within 6 weeks, CD4+ and CD8+ blood T cells expanded clonally at 0.1 to 3.0 mg/kg.

This TCR derives from an adult with an advanced solid tumor such as melanoma, head and neck, liver or kidney cancer. The source was CD4+ or CD8+ T cells sorted from blood, collected in a trial of the OX40 agonist ivuxolimab. This chain joins TRBV6-6 and TRBJ1-4, with unresolved D. CDR3 DNA sequence: TGTGCCAGCAGTTACCTGGCCACAACAACTAATGAAAAACTGTTTTTT. Translated: CASSYLATTTNEKLFF.